These T cell receptor beta chains were read from a single sample in a study of T cell responses to AZD1222 COVID-19 vaccine. Profiling relied on immunoSEQ multiplex PCR, and the TCRdb table lists in-frame clones only, not all of them. The sample contains approximately 150,000 clones, 85% to 90% of which appear only once. The sample consisted of peripheral blood, taken 28 days after the second AZD1222 dose. These TCRs come from an adult who received the AZD1222 COVID-19 vaccine. The CDR3 runs from the conserved cysteine through the conserved F or W. The D gene is left open where the match is weak. Expanded clones get a size class; other rows say once, few or many, or leave the size out.

j_call: TRBJ1-2; v_call: TRBV7-8; cdr3_length: 14; clone_size: -; d_call: -; cdr3_nt: TGTGCCAGCAGCTCATTGGGGGAAAACTATGGCTACACCTTC; cdr3_aa: CASSSLGENYGYTF
j_call: TRBJ1-2; v_call: TRBV28; cdr3_length: 12; clone_size: -; d_call: -; cdr3_nt: TGTGCCAGCTATGTCATGGACTATGGCTACACCTTC; cdr3_aa: CASYVMDYGYTF
j_call: TRBJ2-2; v_call: TRBV7-3; cdr3_length: 14; clone_size: -; d_call: -; cdr3_nt: TGTGCCAGCAGCCCCAATTCGAACACCGGGGAGCTGTTTTTT; cdr3_aa: CASSPNSNTGELFF
j_call: TRBJ1-4; v_call: TRBV2; cdr3_length: 15; clone_size: few; d_call: -; cdr3_nt: TGTGCCAGCATTAGGAGAACAGCAACTAATGAAAAACTGTTTTTT; cdr3_aa: CASIRRTATNEKLFF
j_call: TRBJ2-1; v_call: TRBV5-1; cdr3_length: 16; clone_size: once; d_call: -; cdr3_nt: TGCGCCAGCAGCTTGGAAGGGGGGAGCTCCTACAATGAGCAGTTCTTC; cdr3_aa: CASSLEGGSSYNEQFF
j_call: TRBJ2-4; v_call: TRBV21-1; cdr3_length: 14; clone_size: -; d_call: -; cdr3_nt: TGTGCCAGCATCGGGAGGGGTCGGGTGTACATTCAGTACTTC; cdr3_aa: CASIGRGRVYIQYF
j_call: TRBJ1-6; v_call: TRBV19; cdr3_length: 13; clone_size: -; d_call: -; cdr3_nt: TGTGCCAGTGAGGGACCGTATAATTCACCCCTCCACTTT; cdr3_aa: CASEGPYNSPLHF
j_call: TRBJ2-7; v_call: TRBV28; cdr3_length: 11; clone_size: -; d_call: -; cdr3_nt: TGTGCCAGCAGTATACCCTACGAGCAGTACTTC; cdr3_aa: CASSIPYEQYF
j_call: TRBJ2-1; v_call: TRBV13; cdr3_length: 15; clone_size: -; d_call: TRBD2; cdr3_nt: TGTGCCAGCAGCTGGGGACTAGCTGGAAACAATGAGCAGTTCTTC; cdr3_aa: CASSWGLAGNNEQFF
j_call: TRBJ1-5; v_call: TRBV19; cdr3_length: 13; clone_size: -; d_call: TRBD1; cdr3_nt: TGTGCCAGTAGTCAACAGGGGTGGCAGCCCCAGCATTTT; cdr3_aa: CASSQQGWQPQHF
j_call: TRBJ2-7; v_call: TRBV19; cdr3_length: 16; clone_size: once; d_call: TRBD2; cdr3_nt: TGTGCCAGTAGTAAGCGGACTAGCGGGCCTTACTACGAGCAGTACTTC; cdr3_aa: CASSKRTSGPYYEQYF
j_call: TRBJ1-6; v_call: TRBV28; cdr3_length: 19; clone_size: -; d_call: -; cdr3_nt: TGTGCCAGCAGTTTACACGGAGGGTCAAGAATCTCCTATAATTCACCCCTCCACTTT; cdr3_aa: CASSLHGGSRISYNSPLHF
j_call: TRBJ2-6; v_call: TRBV9; cdr3_length: 18; clone_size: -; d_call: -; cdr3_nt: TGTGCCAGCAGCGTAGTTGGGGTCCGGGTCTCTGGGGCCAACGTCCTGACTTTC; cdr3_aa: CASSVVGVRVSGANVLTF
j_call: TRBJ2-1; v_call: TRBV4-3; cdr3_length: 16; clone_size: -; d_call: -; cdr3_nt: TGCGCCAGCAGCCAAGCACGGACTACCTATAACAATGAGCAGTTCTTC; cdr3_aa: CASSQARTTYNNEQFF
j_call: TRBJ2-3; v_call: TRBV28; cdr3_length: 15; clone_size: -; d_call: TRBD2; cdr3_nt: TGTGCCAGCAGTTCGACTAGCCTAGATTCAAGTATGCAGTATTTT; cdr3_aa: CASSSTSLDSSMQYF
j_call: TRBJ1-1; v_call: TRBV10-2; cdr3_length: 14; clone_size: -; d_call: -; cdr3_nt: TGCGCCAGCACCGGGACCCGGGCGGGTACTGAAGCTTTCTTT; cdr3_aa: CASTGTRAGTEAFF
j_call: TRBJ2-7; v_call: TRBV10-3; cdr3_length: 12; clone_size: once; d_call: TRBD2; cdr3_nt: TGTGCCATCAGTTTAGCGGGAGGCGAGCAGTACTTC; cdr3_aa: CAISLAGGEQYF
j_call: TRBJ2-5; v_call: TRBV11-3; cdr3_length: 16; clone_size: -; d_call: -; cdr3_nt: TGTGCCAGCAGCTTATCAGCCCCGACAGGAAGCGAGACCCAGTACTTC; cdr3_aa: CASSLSAPTGSETQYF
j_call: TRBJ1-5; v_call: TRBV28; cdr3_length: 18; clone_size: -; d_call: TRBD1; cdr3_nt: TGTGCCAGCAGTCCCACTTGGGGACAGGGGGCCCAAAATCAGCCCCAGCATTTT; cdr3_aa: CASSPTWGQGAQNQPQHF
j_call: TRBJ2-4; v_call: TRBV2; cdr3_length: 10; clone_size: -; d_call: -; cdr3_nt: TGTGCCAGCAGTACAAACATTCAGTACTTC; cdr3_aa: CASSTNIQYF
j_call: TRBJ1-2; v_call: TRBV28; cdr3_length: 16; clone_size: -; d_call: -; cdr3_nt: TGTGCCAGCAGTTTATCCCGGACACGGTCGAACTATGGCTACACCTTC; cdr3_aa: CASSLSRTRSNYGYTF
j_call: TRBJ1-3; v_call: TRBV3-1/TRBV3-2; cdr3_length: 15; clone_size: -; d_call: -; cdr3_nt: TGTGCCAGCAGCCAAGGATCGGCAGGGGGAAACACCATATATTTT; cdr3_aa: CASSQGSAGGNTIYF
j_call: TRBJ2-1; v_call: TRBV10-3; cdr3_length: 13; clone_size: once; d_call: -; cdr3_nt: TGTGCCACTGGGACCGCTAACAGGGATGAGCAGTTCTTC; cdr3_aa: CATGTANRDEQFF
j_call: TRBJ2-1; v_call: TRBV19; cdr3_length: 17; clone_size: -; d_call: TRBD2; cdr3_nt: TGTGCCAGTAGTATTACCCGACTAGCGGGATACTACAATGAGCAGTTCTTC; cdr3_aa: CASSITRLAGYYNEQFF
j_call: TRBJ2-1; v_call: TRBV28; cdr3_length: 14; clone_size: -; d_call: -; cdr3_nt: TGTGCCAGCAGTCCGGGGACCCCGGGGGATGAGCAGTTCTTC; cdr3_aa: CASSPGTPGDEQFF
j_call: TRBJ1-6; v_call: TRBV14; cdr3_length: 15; clone_size: -; d_call: TRBD1; cdr3_nt: TGTGCCAGCAGCCGGGACAGGGATCGTTTTTCACCCCTCCACTTT; cdr3_aa: CASSRDRDRFSPLHF
j_call: TRBJ1-3; v_call: TRBV3-1/TRBV3-2; cdr3_length: 16; clone_size: -; d_call: -; cdr3_nt: TGTGCCAGCAGCCGAGCTGCCGGGAGCTCTGGAAACACCATATATTTT; cdr3_aa: CASSRAAGSSGNTIYF
j_call: TRBJ2-2; v_call: TRBV9; cdr3_length: 15; clone_size: once; d_call: -; cdr3_nt: TGTGCCAGCAGCAGTATTGGGCAGGGGATCGGGGAGCTGTTTTTT; cdr3_aa: CASSSIGQGIGELFF
j_call: TRBJ1-2; v_call: TRBV27; cdr3_length: 14; clone_size: -; d_call: TRBD1; cdr3_nt: TGTGCCAGCAGTACAAGGACAGGAGCCTATGGCTACACCTTC; cdr3_aa: CASSTRTGAYGYTF
j_call: TRBJ1-2; v_call: TRBV6-6; cdr3_length: 13; clone_size: -; d_call: -; cdr3_nt: TGTGCCAGCAGCTTACTTGGGGCGCGGGGCTACACCTTC; cdr3_aa: CASSLLGARGYTF
j_call: TRBJ2-7; v_call: TRBV6-2/TRBV6-3; cdr3_length: 12; clone_size: -; d_call: -; cdr3_nt: TGTGCCAGCAGCCAGGCCTCCTACGAGCAGTACTTC; cdr3_aa: CASSQASYEQYF
j_call: TRBJ2-1; v_call: TRBV11-2; cdr3_length: 15; clone_size: once; d_call: TRBD2; cdr3_nt: TGTGCCAGCACCTTGCGGGAGCCCCGTTACAATGAGCAGTTCTTC; cdr3_aa: CASTLREPRYNEQFF
j_call: TRBJ2-1; v_call: TRBV9; cdr3_length: 16; clone_size: -; d_call: -; cdr3_nt: TGTGCCAGCAGCGTAGCTTCGGGTGCGGGGTACAATGAGCAGTTCTTC; cdr3_aa: CASSVASGAGYNEQFF
j_call: TRBJ1-2; v_call: TRBV19; cdr3_length: 15; clone_size: -; d_call: -; cdr3_nt: TGTGCCAGTGGGGGACACCTCCTCGAGAGCTATGGCTACACCTTC; cdr3_aa: CASGGHLLESYGYTF